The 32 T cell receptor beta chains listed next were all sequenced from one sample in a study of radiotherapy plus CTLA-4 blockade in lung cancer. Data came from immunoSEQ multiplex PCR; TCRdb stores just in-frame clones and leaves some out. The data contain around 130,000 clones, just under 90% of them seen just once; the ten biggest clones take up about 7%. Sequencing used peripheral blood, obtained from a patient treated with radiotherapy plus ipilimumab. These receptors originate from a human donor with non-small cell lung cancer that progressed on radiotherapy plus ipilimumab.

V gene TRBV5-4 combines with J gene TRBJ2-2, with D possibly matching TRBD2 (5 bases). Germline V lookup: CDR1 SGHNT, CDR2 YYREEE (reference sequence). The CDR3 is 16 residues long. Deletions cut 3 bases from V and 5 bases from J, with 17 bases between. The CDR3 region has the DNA TGTGCCAGCAGCTCCCCCCAACTCGGCGGGACCGGGGAGCTGTTTTTT. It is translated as CASSSPQLGGTGELFF.

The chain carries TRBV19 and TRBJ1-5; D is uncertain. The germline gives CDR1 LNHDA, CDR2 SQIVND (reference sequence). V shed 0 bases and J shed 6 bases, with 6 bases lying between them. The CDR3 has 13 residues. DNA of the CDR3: TGTGCCAGTAGTATAGATATAACTCAGCCCCAGCATTTT. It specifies CASSIDITQPQHF.

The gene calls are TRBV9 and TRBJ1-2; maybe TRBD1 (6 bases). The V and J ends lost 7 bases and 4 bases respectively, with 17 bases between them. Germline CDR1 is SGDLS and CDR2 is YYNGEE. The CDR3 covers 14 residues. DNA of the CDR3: TGTGCCAGCGTTACAGGGCCATTTCCCTATGGCTACACCTTC. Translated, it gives CASVTGPFPYGYTF.

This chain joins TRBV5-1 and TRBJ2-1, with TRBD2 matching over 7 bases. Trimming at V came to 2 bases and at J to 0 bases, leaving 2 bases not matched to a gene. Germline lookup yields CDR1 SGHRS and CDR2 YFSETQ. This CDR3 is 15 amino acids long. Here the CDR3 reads CASSFLAASYNEQFF. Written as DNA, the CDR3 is TGCGCCAGCAGCTTTCTAGCGGCCTCCTACAATGAGCAGTTCTTC.

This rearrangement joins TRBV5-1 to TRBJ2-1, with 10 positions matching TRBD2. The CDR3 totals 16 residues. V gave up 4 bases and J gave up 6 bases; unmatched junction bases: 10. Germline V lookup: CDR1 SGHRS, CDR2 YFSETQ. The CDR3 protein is CASSQSGTSVFNEQFF. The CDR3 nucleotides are TGCGCCAGCAGCCAATCTGGGACTAGCGTATTCAATGAGCAGTTCTTC.

The CDR3: CASSPRPSGNTIYF. The DNA for the CDR3 is TGTGCCAGCAGTCCCCGGCCCTCTGGAAACACCATATATTTT. The chain uses TRBV27 and TRBJ1-3; the D is unclear. This CDR3 contains 14 residues. The V gene's germline CDR1 is MNHEY and CDR2 SMNVEV (reference sequence). Trimming took 5 bases from V and 0 from J, leaving 8 bases between them.

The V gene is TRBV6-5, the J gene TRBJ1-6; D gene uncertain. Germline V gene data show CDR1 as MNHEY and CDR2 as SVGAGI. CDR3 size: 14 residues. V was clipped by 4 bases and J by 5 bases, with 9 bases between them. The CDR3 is CASSLLQNNSPLHF. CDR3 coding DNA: TGTGCCAGCAGTTTATTGCAAAATAATTCACCCCTCCACTTT.

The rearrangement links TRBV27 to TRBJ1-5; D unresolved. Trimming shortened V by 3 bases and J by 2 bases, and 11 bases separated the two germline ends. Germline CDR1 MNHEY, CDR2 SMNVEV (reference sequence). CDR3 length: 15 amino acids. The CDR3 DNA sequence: TGTGCCAGCAGTTTCAGTAGTCCAGGCAATCAGCCCCAGCATTTT. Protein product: CASSFSSPGNQPQHF.

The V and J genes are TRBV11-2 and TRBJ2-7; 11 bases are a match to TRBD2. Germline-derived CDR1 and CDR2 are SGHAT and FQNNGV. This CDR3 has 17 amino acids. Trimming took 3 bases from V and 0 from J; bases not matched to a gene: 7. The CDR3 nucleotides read TGTGCCAGCAGCTTGACCGGGACTAGCGGCAACTCCTACGAGCAGTACTTC. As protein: CASSLTGTSGNSYEQYF.

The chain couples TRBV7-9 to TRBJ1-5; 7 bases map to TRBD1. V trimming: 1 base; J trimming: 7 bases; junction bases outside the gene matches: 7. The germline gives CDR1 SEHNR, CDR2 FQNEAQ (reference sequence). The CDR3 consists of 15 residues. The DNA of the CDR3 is TGTGCCAGCAGCTTAGGGCCAGGGGGTAGCCAGCCCCAGCATTTT. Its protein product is CASSLGPGGSQPQHF.

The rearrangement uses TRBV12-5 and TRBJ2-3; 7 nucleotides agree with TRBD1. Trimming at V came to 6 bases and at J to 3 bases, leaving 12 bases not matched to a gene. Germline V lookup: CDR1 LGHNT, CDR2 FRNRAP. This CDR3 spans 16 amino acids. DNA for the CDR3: TGTGCTAGTGGAAAATCGACAGGGATTGGGACAGATACGCAGTATTTT. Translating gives CASGKSTGIGTDTQYF.

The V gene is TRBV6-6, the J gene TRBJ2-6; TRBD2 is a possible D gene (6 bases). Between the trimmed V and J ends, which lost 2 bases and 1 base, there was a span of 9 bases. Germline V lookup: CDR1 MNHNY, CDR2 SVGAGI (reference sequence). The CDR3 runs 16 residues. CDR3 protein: CASSYGGVSGANVLTF. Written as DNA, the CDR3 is TGTGCCAGCAGTTACGGCGGGGTTTCTGGGGCCAACGTCCTGACTTTC.

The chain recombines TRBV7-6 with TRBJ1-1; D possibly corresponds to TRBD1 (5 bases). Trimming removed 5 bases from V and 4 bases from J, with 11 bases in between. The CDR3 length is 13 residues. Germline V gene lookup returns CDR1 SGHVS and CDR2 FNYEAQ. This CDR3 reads CASSRGGGTEAFF. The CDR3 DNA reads TGTGCCAGCAGCCGTGGCGGGGGCACTGAAGCTTTCTTT.

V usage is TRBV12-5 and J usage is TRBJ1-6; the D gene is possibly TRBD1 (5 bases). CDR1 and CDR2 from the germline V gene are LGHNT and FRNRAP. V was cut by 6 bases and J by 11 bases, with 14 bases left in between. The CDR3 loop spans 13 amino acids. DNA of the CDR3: TGTGCTAGTGGCACCCCCAGGGTTACACCCCTCCACTTT. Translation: CASGTPRVTPLHF.

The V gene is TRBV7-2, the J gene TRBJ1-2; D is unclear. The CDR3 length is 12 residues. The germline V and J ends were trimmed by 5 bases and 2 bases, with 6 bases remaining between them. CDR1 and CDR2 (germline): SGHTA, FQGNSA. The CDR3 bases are TGTGCCAGCAGCGTTCAAAACTATGGCTACACCTTC. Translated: CASSVQNYGYTF.

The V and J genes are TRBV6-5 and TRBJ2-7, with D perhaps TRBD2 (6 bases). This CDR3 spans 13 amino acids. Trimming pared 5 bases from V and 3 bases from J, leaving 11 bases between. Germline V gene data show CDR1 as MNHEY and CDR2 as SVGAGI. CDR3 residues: CASSTGTFYEQYF. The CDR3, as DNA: TGTGCCAGCAGTACCGGGACTTTCTACGAGCAGTACTTC.

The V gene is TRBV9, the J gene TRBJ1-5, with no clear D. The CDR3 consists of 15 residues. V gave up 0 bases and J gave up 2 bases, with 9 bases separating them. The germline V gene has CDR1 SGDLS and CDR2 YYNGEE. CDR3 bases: TGTGCCAGCAGCGTAGGGGGAGAAGGCAATCAGCCCCAGCATTTT. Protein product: CASSVGGEGNQPQHF.

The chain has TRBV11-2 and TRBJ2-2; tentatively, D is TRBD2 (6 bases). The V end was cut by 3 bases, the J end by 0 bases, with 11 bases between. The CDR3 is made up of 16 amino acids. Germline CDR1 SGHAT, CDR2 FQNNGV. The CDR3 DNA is TGTGCCAGCAGCTTGCCCTGGGGGGCGAACACCGGGGAGCTGTTTTTT. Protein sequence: CASSLPWGANTGELFF.

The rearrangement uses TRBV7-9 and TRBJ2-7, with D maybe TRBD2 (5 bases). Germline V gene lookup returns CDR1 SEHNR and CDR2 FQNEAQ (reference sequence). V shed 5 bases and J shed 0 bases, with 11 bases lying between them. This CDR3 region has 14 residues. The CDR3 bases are TGTGCCAGCAGCCATCCCGACTACTCCTACGAGCAGTACTTC. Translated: CASSHPDYSYEQYF.

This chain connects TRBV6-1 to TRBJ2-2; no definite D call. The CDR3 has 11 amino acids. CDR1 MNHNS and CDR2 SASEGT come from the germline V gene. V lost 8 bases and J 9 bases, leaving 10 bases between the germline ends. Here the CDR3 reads CASLWSWELFF. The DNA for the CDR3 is TGTGCCAGCTTATGGTCCTGGGAGCTGTTTTTT.

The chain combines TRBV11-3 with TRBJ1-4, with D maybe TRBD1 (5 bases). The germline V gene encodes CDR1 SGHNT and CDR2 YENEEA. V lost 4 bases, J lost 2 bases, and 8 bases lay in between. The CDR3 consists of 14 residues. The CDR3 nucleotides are TGTGCCAGCAGCTCGGGACTGACTAATGAAAAACTGTTTTTT. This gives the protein CASSSGLTNEKLFF.

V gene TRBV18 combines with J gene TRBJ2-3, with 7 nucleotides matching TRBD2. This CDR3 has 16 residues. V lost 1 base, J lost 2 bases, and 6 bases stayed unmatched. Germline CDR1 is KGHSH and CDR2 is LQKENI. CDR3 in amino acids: CASSPLSGGNTDTQYF. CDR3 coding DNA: TGTGCCAGCTCACCACTCTCCGGGGGGAACACAGATACGCAGTATTTT.

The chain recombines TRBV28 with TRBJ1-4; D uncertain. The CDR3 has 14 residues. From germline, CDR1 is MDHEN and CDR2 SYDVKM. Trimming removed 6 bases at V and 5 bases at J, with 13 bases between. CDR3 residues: CASRLADFNEKLFF. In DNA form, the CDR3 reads TGTGCCAGCAGGCTGGCCGATTTCAATGAAAAACTGTTTTTT.

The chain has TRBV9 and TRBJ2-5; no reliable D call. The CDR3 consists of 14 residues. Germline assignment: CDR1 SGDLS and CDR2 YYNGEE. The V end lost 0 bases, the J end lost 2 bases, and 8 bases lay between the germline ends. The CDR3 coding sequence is TGTGCCAGCAGCGTAGAAGCCCTGCAAGAGACCCAGTACTTC. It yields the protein CASSVEALQETQYF.

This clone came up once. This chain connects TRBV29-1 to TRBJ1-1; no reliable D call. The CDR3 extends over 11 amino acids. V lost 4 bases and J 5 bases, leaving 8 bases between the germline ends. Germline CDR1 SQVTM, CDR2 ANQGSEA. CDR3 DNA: TGCAGCGTTGTCACTAATACTGAAGCTTTCTTT. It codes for CSVVTNTEAFF.

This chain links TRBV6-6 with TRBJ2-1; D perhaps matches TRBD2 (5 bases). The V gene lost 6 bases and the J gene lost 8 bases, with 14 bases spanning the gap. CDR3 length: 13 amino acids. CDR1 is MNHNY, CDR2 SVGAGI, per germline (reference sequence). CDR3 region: CASSSYTSYEQFF. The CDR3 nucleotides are TGTGCCAGCAGCTCATATACTAGTTATGAGCAGTTCTTC.

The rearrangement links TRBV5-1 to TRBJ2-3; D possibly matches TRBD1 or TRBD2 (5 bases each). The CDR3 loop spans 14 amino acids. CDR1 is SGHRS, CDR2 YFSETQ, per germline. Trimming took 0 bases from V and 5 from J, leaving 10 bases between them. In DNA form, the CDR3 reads TGCGCCAGCAGCTTGGGAGGGGTTGGAGATACGCAGTATTTT. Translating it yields CASSLGGVGDTQYF.

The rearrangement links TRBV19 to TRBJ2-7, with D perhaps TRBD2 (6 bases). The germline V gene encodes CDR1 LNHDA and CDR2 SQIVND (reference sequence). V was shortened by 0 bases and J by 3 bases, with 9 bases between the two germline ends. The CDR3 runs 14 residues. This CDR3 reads CASSIDAGSYEQYF. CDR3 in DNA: TGTGCCAGTAGTATAGATGCGGGAAGCTACGAGCAGTACTTC.

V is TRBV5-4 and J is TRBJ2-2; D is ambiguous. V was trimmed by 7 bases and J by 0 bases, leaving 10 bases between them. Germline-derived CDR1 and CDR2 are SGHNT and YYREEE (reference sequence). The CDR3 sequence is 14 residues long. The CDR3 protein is CASGPQSNTGELFF. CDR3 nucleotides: TGTGCCAGCGGCCCCCAATCGAACACCGGGGAGCTGTTTTTT.

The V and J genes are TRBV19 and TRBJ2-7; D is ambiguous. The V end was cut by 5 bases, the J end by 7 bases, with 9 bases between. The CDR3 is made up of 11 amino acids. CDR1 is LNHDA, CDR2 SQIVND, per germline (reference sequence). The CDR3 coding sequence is TGTGCCAGTAGTCCCGGACGGGAGCAGTACTTC. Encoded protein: CASSPGREQYF.

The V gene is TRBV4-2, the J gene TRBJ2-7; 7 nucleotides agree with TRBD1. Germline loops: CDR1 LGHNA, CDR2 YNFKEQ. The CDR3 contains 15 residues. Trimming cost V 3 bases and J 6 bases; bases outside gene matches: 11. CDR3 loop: CASSQSGQPQGEQYF. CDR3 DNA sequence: TGTGCCAGCAGCCAGTCGGGACAGCCCCAGGGCGAGCAGTACTTC.

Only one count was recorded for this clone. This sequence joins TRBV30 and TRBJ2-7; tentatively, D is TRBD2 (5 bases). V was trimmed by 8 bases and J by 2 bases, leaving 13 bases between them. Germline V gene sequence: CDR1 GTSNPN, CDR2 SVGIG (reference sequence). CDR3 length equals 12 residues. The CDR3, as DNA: TGTGCCGTCTGGGGAGCCACCTACGAGCAGTACTTC. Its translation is CAVWGATYEQYF.